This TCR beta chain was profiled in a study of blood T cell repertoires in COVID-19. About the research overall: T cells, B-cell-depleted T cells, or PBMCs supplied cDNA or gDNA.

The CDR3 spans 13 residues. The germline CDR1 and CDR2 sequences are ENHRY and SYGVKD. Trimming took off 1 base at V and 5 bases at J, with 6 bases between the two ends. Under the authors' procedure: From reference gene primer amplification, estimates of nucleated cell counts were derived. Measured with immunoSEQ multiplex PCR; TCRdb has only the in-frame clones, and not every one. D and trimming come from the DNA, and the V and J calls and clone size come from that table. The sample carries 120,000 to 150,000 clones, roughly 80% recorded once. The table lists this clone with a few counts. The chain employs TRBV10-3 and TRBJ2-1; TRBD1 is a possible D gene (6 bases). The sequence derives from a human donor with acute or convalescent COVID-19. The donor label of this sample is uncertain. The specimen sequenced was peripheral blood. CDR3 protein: CAISEWDNNEQFF. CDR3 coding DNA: TGTGCCATCAGTGAGTGGGACAACAATGAGCAGTTCTTC.